These 24 T cell receptor beta chains share one sample of origin, sequenced in a study of early T cells in non-severe SARS-CoV-2 infection. TCRdb called the 5' RACE reads again in MiXCR, with one record for every CDR3 protein. The sample lists about 82,000 distinct CDR3 sequences, 13% occurring once. The sample was whole blood. The origin of the receptors is an adult who was a healthcare worker with PCR-confirmed SARS-CoV-2 infection or an uninfected control (not recorded which).

J is TRBJ1-5 and V is TRBV20-1, with D unresolved. Trimming removed 6 bases from V and 4 bases from J, with 16 bases in between. Germline loops: CDR1 DFQATT, CDR2 SNEGSKA (reference sequence). This CDR3 contains 14 residues. CDR3 amino acids: CSAVQTMRNQPQHF. Here the CDR3 DNA reads TGCAGTGCCGTGCAGACAATGCGGAATCAGCCCCAGCATTTT.

The chain couples TRBV4-1 to TRBJ2-7, with 12 bases matching TRBD1. Germline V lookup: CDR1 MGHRA, CDR2 YSYEKL. This CDR3 has 17 amino acids. V shed 1 base, J shed 7 bases, and the junction held 11 bases outside the gene matches. CDR3 sequence (DNA): TGCGCCAGCAGCCAAGTTGGACCGGGACAGGGGGCGAGAGAGCAGTACTTC. As protein: CASSQVGPGQGAREQYF.

This clonotype showed up many times. The J gene is TRBJ2-3, the V gene TRBV7-2; D is ambiguous. The CDR3 is 14 residues long. Trimming left V 1 base short and J 4 bases short, with 9 bases between. Germline CDR1 SGHTA, CDR2 FQGNSA. The CDR3 region is CASSLVGPSDTQYF. The CDR3 nucleotides are TGTGCCAGCAGCTTAGTTGGTCCCTCAGATACGCAGTATTTT.

The chain is built from TRBV7-9 and TRBJ2-7; D call uncertain. With 10 bases removed from V and 2 bases from J, the gap between germline ends came to 9 bases. This CDR3 has 11 amino acids. Germline lookup yields CDR1 SEHNR and CDR2 FQNEAQ (reference sequence). The CDR3, as DNA: TGTGCCATCCACCAACCCTACGAGCAGTACTTC. It yields the protein CAIHQPYEQYF.

The chain couples TRBV5-1 to TRBJ2-1; 8 nucleotides align to TRBD2. V lost 2 bases, J lost 8 bases, and 6 bases stayed unmatched. Germline values: CDR1 SGHRS, CDR2 YFSETQ. The CDR3 is 14 amino acids. CDR3 DNA: TGCGCCAGCAGCTTAATAGCGGGGTCCCATGAGCAGTTCTTC. It specifies CASSLIAGSHEQFF.

For the CDR3, the DNA is TGTGCCACCAGTGCGCGCGGAGGGGCCCTGGATCAGCCCCAGCATTTT. Translation gives CATSARGGALDQPQHF. The gene calls are TRBV24-1 and TRBJ1-5, with D tentatively TRBD1 (5 bases). This CDR3 has 16 residues. The V end lost 5 bases, the J end lost 5 bases, and 18 bases lay between the germline ends. Germline CDR1 reads KGHDR; CDR2 reads SFDVKD.

This clonotype was found many times. The V and J genes are TRBV6-5 and TRBJ2-1; tentative D call: TRBD2 (5 bases). Germline CDR1 MNHEY, CDR2 SVGAGI. This CDR3 is built from 11 residues. Deletions cut 2 bases from V and 9 bases from J, with 5 bases between. The CDR3 protein is CASSYGGEQFF. The CDR3 DNA is TGTGCCAGCAGTTACGGAGGTGAGCAGTTCTTC.

This clonotype was counted a few times. This chain links TRBV9 with TRBJ2-4, with D perhaps matching TRBD2 (5 bases). Trimming took 3 bases from V and 9 from J, leaving 22 bases between them. This CDR3 spans 16 amino acids. Germline V lookup: CDR1 SGDLS, CDR2 YYNGEE. In nucleotides, the CDR3 is TGTGCCAGCAGCGGACGGGATTGGGCCGGCATGGGCATTCAGTACTTC. It yields the protein CASSGRDWAGMGIQYF.

Many counts were recorded for this clonotype. This chain uses TRBV5-1 with TRBJ1-1; 7 bases align to TRBD1. The CDR3 is 15 residues long. Germline V CDR1 and CDR2: SGHRS, YFSETQ. The trim removed 0 bases at V and 4 bases at J, leaving 6 bases unmatched. CDR3 amino acids: CASSLGQGGSTEAFF. CDR3 DNA: TGCGCCAGCAGCTTGGGACAGGGAGGTTCCACTGAAGCTTTCTTT.

CDR3 protein: CASQTRDRGPGEQYF. Written as DNA, the CDR3 is TGTGCCAGCCAAACCCGGGACAGGGGGCCGGGCGAGCAGTACTTC. The chain has TRBV28 and TRBJ2-7; 12 bases match TRBD1. The CDR3 extends over 15 amino acids. The junction had 11 bases not matched to a gene; V was cut back by 8 bases and J by 6 bases. CDR1 is MDHEN, CDR2 SYDVKM, per germline.

The rearrangement joins TRBV21-1 to TRBJ2-7; TRBD1, the table's D call, lacks a check against the DNA. TRBV21-1 is assigned pseudogene status. The CDR3 runs 16 residues. The CDR3 DNA reads TGTGCCAGCAGCCCCATGGGAGGACAGGGCCCCTACGAGCAGTACTTC. It codes for CASSPMGGQGPYEQYF.

There are a few counts of this clonotype. This chain uses TRBV27 with TRBJ2-7, with D perhaps matching TRBD1 (6 bases). Trimming shortened V by 4 bases and J by 1 base, and 11 bases separated the two germline ends. The CDR3 covers 14 residues. Germline values: CDR1 MNHEY, CDR2 SMNVEV (reference sequence). The CDR3 sequence is CASSWGTGSYEQYF. CDR3 sequence (DNA): TGTGCCAGCAGTTGGGGAACAGGGTCCTACGAGCAGTACTTC.

This clonotype has a count of ten or more. V gene TRBV10-3 combines with J gene TRBJ1-1; TRBD1 matches at 7 bases. V lost 4 bases, J lost 0 bases, and 5 bases stayed unmatched. Germline values: CDR1 ENHRY, CDR2 SYGVKD. The CDR3 loop spans 15 amino acids. The CDR3 loop is CAISASGQLNTEAFF. The CDR3 DNA reads as TGTGCCATCAGTGCATCGGGACAGCTGAACACTGAAGCTTTCTTT.

This chain joins TRBV20-1 and TRBJ2-7, with D unclear. Germline-derived CDR1 and CDR2 are DFQATT and SNEGSKA (reference sequence). Deletions cut 2 bases from V and 3 bases from J, with 11 bases between. CDR3 length equals 13 residues. In DNA, the CDR3 is TGCAGTGCTAGACCCACTACTAACTACGAGCAGTACTTC. Translating it yields CSARPTTNYEQYF.

This sequence joins TRBV6-5 and TRBJ1-1, with D perhaps matching TRBD1 (6 bases). The CDR3 contains 14 residues. Germline CDR1 is MNHEY and CDR2 is SVGAGI. The germline V and J ends were trimmed by 5 bases and 4 bases, with 14 bases remaining between them. The CDR3 coding sequence is TGTGCCAGCAGTCGTGGGGGCGGTACCACTGAAGCTTTCTTT. Amino acid sequence: CASSRGGGTTEAFF.

The chain joins TRBV4-1 to TRBJ2-3; 9 positions match TRBD1. J gave up 0 bases and V 4 bases, and 5 bases lay outside the gene matches. The CDR3 is 16 amino acids. Germline lookup yields CDR1 MGHRA and CDR2 YSYEKL. The CDR3 bases are TGCGCCAGCAGCCCGCAGGGGACAGGGAGCACAGATACGCAGTATTTT. Protein: CASSPQGTGSTDTQYF.

This clonotype was seen at least ten times. The rearrangement joins TRBV6-6 to TRBJ1-5; D gene uncertain. Germline CDR1 MNHNY, CDR2 SVGAGI (reference sequence). This CDR3 contains 17 residues. Between the trimmed V and J ends, which lost 4 bases and 0 bases, there was a span of 16 bases. The CDR3 nucleotides are TGTGCCAGCAGTTTCGGGCAAATCACTTATAGCAATCAGCCCCAGCATTTT. Protein sequence: CASSFGQITYSNQPQHF.

This clonotype occurred many times. The chain carries TRBV6-5 and TRBJ1-4; D is possibly TRBD1 (5 bases). The V gene's germline CDR1 is MNHEY and CDR2 SVGAGI. The CDR3 contains 12 residues. The V and J ends lost 8 bases and 5 bases respectively, with 9 bases between them. The CDR3 DNA follows: TGTGCCAGCGGGGAGGGGAATGAAAAACTGTTTTTT. The encoded protein is CASGEGNEKLFF.

The CDR3 loop reads CASSLEAGYSNQPQHF. DNA of the CDR3: TGCGCCAGCAGCTTGGAGGCAGGCTATAGCAATCAGCCCCAGCATTTT. The V and J genes are TRBV5-1 and TRBJ1-5; D is unclear. CDR1 SGHRS and CDR2 YFSETQ come from the germline V gene. V was clipped by 0 bases and J by 0 bases, with 10 bases between them. This CDR3 has 16 amino acids.

In its sample, this clonotype was seen many times. The J gene is TRBJ1-1, the V gene TRBV12-3 or TRBV12-4; TRBD1 matches 7 bases. CDR3 size: 16 residues. V was pared by 5 bases and J by 5 bases, with 14 bases of the junction left unmatched. CDR3 in DNA: TGTGCCAGCAGTCAATCCCGGACAGGCCAGGGGACTGAAGCTTTCTTT. Residues: CASSQSRTGQGTEAFF.

Concerning this clonotype itself: This may arise from a read error, as a much more abundant clone is one base away. The chain links TRBV7-6 to TRBJ2-7, with 10 bases aligning to TRBD1. This CDR3 contains 14 residues. CDR1 is SGHVS, CDR2 FNYEAQ, per germline. This CDR3 reads CVSSSRDRGYEQYF. In nucleotides, the CDR3 is TGTGTCAGCAGCTCCCGGGACAGGGGATACGAGCAGTACTTC.

The chain uses TRBV25-1 and TRBJ1-2; D unresolved. The CDR3 sequence is 16 residues long. V gave up 1 base and J gave up 0 bases, with 12 bases separating them. In germline, CDR1 is MGHDK, CDR2 SYGVNS. The CDR3 loop reads CASSESPGLANYGYTF. The CDR3 DNA reads as TGTGCCAGCAGTGAATCACCGGGGTTAGCTAACTATGGCTACACCTTC.

This clonotype has more than one count but fewer than ten. This chain joins TRBV29-1 and TRBJ2-2; D remains unclear. Germline assignment: CDR1 SQVTM and CDR2 ANQGSEA. The CDR3 totals 14 residues. Trimming shortened V by 7 bases and J by 6 bases, and 18 bases separated the two germline ends. CDR3 in DNA: TGCAGCGCTACTCTATTGAGCGCGTCCGGGGAGCTGTTTTTT. Its protein is CSATLLSASGELFF.

In this sample, this clonotype turned up a few times. The chain is built from TRBV2 and TRBJ2-7; TRBD1 matches 9 bases. With 6 bases clipped from V and 5 bases from J, the junction kept 11 bases outside the gene matches. CDR3 length: 15 amino acids. CDR1 is SNHLY and CDR2 is FYNNEI in the germline V gene. This CDR3 reads CASSRGQGYENEQYF. The CDR3, as DNA: TGTGCCAGCAGCCGGGGACAGGGATACGAAAACGAGCAGTACTTC.